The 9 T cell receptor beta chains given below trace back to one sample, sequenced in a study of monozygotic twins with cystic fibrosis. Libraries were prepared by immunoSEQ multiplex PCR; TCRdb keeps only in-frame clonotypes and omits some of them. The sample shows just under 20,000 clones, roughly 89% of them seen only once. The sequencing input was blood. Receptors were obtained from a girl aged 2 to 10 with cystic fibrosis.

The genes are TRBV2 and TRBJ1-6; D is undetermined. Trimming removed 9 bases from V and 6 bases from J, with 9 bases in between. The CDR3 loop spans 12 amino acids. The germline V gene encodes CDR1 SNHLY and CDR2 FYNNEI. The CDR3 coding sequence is TGTGCCAGTACCGGGATTAATTCACCCCTCCACTTT. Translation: CASTGINSPLHF. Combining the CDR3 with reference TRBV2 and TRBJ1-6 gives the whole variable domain EPEVTQTPSHQVTQMGQEVILRCVPISNHLYFYWYRQILGQKVEFLVSFYNNEISEKSEIFDDQFSVERPDGSNFTLKIRSTKLEDSAMYFCASTGINSPLHFGNGTRLTVT.

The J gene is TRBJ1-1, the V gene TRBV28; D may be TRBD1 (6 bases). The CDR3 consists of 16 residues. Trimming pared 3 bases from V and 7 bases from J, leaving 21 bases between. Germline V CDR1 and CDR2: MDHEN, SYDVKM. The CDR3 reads CASSFGDNRERVEAFF. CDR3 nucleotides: TGTGCCAGCAGTTTTGGGGACAACAGGGAGAGGGTTGAAGCTTTCTTT.

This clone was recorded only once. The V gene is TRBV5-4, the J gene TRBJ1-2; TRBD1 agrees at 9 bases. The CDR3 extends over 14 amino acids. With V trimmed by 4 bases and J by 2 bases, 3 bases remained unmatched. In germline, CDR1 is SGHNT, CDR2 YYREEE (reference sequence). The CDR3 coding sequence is TGTGCCAGCAGCCGGGACAGGGCAAACTATGGCTACACCTTC. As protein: CASSRDRANYGYTF.

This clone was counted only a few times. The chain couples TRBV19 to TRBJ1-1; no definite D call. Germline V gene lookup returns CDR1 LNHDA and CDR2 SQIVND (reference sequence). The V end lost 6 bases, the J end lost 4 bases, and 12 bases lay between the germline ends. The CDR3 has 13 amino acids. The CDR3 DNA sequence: TGTGCCAGTAGCTTATCTGAGTCCACTGAAGCTTTCTTT. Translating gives CASSLSESTEAFF.

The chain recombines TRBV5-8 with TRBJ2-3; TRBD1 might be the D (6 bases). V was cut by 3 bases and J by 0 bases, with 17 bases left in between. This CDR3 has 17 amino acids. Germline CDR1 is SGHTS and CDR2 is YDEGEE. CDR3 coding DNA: TGTGCCAGCAGCTACCATACCGGGACAAAAAGCACAGATACGCAGTATTTT. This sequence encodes CASSYHTGTKSTDTQYF.

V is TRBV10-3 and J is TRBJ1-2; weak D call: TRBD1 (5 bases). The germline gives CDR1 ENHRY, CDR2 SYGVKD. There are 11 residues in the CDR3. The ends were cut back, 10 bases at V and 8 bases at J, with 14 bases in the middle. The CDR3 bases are TGTGCCACCTTCCGCGGGGACGGCTACACCTTC. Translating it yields CATFRGDGYTF.

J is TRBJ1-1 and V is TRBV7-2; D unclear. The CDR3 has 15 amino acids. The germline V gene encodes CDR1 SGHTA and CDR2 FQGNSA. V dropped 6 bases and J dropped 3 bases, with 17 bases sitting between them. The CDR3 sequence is CASSQWTSLDTEAFF. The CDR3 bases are TGTGCCAGCAGTCAGTGGACCTCTCTGGACACTGAAGCTTTCTTT.

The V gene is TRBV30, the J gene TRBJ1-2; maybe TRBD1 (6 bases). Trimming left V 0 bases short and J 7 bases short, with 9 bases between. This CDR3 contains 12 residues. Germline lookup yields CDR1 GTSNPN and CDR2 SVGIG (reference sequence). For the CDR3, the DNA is TGTGCCTGGAGTGTACAGGGTGGTGGCTACACCTTC. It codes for CAWSVQGGGYTF.

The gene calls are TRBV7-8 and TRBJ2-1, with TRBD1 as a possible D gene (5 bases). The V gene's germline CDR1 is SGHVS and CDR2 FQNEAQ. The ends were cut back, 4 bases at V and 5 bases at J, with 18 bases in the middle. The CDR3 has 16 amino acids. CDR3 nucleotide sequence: TGTGCCAGCAGCTCCGCCCAGGGCCCCAGGGACAATGAGCAGTTCTTC. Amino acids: CASSSAQGPRDNEQFF.